This record looks at one T cell receptor beta chain sequence and its context. The antigen remains unidentified. This sample stems from a study of shared clonotypes between healthy human individuals. Overall study context: Each donor's CD8 memory used one plate, CD8 naive two, each CD4 subset three. Findings and caveats of the study: Few donors limited the genetic and exposure-history diversity represented. Non-shared clonotypes showed lower generation probabilities than clonotypes common to all four donors.

Negatively enriched CD4+ T cells were divided by CD45RA into naive and memory. There are 14 residues in the CDR3. The V and J ends lost 4 bases and 5 bases respectively, with 12 bases between them. Germline loops: CDR1 SGHRS, CDR2 YFSETQ. Using immunoSEQ multiplex PCR, the repertoire was profiled, and TCRdb retains in-frame clones only, with some absent. This sample has about 1.5 million clones; roughly 96% occur once, and the top ten carry approximately 1.1%. The origin of this receptor is a man aged 25 to 40 in good health. V gene TRBV5-1 combines with J gene TRBJ1-4, with a weak D call TRBD1 (6 bases). The sample consisted of naive CD4+ T cells sorted from blood. Subset: CD45RA+ positively selected. The DNA for the CDR3 is TGCGCCAGCAGCCTAGGACAGCAGAATGAAAAACTGTTTTTT. Encoded protein: CASSLGQQNEKLFF.